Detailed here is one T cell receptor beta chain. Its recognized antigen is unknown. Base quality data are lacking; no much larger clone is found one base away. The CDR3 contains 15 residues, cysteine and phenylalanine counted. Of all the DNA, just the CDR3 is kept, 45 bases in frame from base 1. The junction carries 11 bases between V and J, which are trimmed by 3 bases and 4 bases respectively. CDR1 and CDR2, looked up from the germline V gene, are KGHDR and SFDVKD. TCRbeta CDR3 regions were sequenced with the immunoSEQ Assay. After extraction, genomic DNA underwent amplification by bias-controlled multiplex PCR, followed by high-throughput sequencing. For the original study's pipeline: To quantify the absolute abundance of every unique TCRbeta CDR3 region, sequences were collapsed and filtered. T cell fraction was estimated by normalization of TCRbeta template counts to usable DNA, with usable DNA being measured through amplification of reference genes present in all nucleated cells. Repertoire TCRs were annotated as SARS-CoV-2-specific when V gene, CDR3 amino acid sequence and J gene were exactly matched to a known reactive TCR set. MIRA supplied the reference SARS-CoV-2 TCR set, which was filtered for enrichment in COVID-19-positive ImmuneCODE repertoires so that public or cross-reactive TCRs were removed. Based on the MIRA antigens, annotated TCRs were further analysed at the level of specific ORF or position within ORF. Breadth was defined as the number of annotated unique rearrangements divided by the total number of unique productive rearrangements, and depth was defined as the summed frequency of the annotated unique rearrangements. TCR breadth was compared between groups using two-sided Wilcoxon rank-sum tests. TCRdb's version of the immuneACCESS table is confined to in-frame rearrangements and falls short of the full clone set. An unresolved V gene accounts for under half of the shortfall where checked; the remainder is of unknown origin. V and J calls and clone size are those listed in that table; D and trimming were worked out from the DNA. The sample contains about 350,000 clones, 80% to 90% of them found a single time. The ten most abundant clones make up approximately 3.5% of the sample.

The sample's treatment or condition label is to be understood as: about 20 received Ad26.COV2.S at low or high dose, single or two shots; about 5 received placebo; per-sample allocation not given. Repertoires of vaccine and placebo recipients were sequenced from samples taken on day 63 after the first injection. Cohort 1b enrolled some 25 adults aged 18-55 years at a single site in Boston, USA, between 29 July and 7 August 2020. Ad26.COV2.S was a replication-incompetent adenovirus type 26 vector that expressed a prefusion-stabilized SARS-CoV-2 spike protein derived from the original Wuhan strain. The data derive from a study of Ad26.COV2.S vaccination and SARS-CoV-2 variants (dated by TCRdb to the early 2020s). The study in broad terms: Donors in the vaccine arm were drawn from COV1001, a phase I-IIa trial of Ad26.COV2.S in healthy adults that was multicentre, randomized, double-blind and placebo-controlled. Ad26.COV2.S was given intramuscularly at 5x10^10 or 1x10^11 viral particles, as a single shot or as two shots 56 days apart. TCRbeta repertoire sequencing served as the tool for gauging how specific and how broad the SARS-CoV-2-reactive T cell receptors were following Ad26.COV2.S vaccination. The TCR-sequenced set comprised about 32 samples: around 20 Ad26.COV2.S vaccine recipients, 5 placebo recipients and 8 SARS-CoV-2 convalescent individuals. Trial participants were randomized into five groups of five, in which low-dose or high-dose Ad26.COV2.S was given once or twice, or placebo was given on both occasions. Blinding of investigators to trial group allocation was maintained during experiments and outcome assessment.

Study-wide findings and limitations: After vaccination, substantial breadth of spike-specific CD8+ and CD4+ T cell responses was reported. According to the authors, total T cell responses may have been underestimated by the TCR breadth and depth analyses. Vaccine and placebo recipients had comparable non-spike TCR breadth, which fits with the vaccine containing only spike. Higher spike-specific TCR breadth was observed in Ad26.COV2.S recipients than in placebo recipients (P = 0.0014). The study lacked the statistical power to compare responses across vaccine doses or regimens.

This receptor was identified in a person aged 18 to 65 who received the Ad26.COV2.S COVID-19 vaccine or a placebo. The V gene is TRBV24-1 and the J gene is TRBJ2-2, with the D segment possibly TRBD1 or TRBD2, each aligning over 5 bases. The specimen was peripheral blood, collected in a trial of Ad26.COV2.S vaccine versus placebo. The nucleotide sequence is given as TGTGCCACCAGTGATACGGGGCGGCCCACCGGGGAGCTGTTTTTT. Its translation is CATSDTGRPTGELFF.